This TCR beta chain was captured in a study of blood T cell repertoires in COVID-19. Measured with immunoSEQ multiplex PCR; TCRdb has only the in-frame clones, and not every one. The sample lists roughly 69,000 clones; around 80% were seen once. The receptor was derived from a man between 45 and 60 years old with COVID-19, enrolled during active disease. Sequencing input: peripheral blood.

As DNA, the CDR3 is TGTGCCAGCACCTCGGGACAGACCGCTGAAGCTTTCTTT. This gives the protein CASTSGQTAEAFF. The rearrangement joins TRBV3-1 (or the pseudogene TRBV3-2) to TRBJ1-1; 7 bases map to TRBD1. This CDR3 has 13 amino acids. Germline CDR1 reads LGHDT; CDR2 reads YNNKEL (reference sequence). Trimming cost V 7 bases and J 6 bases; bases outside gene matches: 8.